Sequencing of this TCR beta chain was carried out in a study of blood T cell repertoires in COVID-19. Study-wide context: Sites across the United States, Italy and Spain contributed samples from acute and convalescent COVID-19. Sample material is recorded as cDNA or gDNA derived from T cells, B-cell-depleted T cells, or PBMCs.

Study processing details: Amplifying reference gene primers gave estimates of nucleated cell counts. The assay was immunoSEQ multiplex PCR, and TCRdb's table has in-frame clones only and misses some. Clone size and the V and J calls come from that table; the DNA yielded D and trimming. The data contain 140,000 to 150,000 clones, 84% of them singletons. The CDR3 is 14 residues long. The V and J ends lost 1 base and 7 bases respectively, with 8 bases between them. The germline V gene has CDR1 LNHNV and CDR2 YYDKDF (reference sequence). The source material was peripheral blood. The chain combines TRBV15 with TRBJ1-6; the D is unclear. This receptor was obtained from a human donor in a cohort sampled during active COVID-19. In DNA form, the CDR3 reads TGTGCCACCAGCAGAGGACAAAACAATTCACCCCTCCACTTT. This sequence encodes CATSRGQNNSPLHF.